This record concerns one T cell receptor (beta chain) sequence. The repertoire was sequenced with immunoSEQ multiplex PCR; TCRdb's copy has only in-frame clones and lacks some. Among about 290,000 clones, roughly nine tenths were seen once, and the ten largest hold 1.7%. There are 11 residues in the CDR3. V was clipped by 5 bases and J by 8 bases, with 9 bases between them. This entry belongs to a study of blood T cell repertoires in COVID-19. The material sequenced was PBMCs or T cells enriched from blood (not recorded which). The receptor was derived from a woman aged 40 to 55 who had recovered from COVID-19. The rearrangement links TRBV12-3 or TRBV12-4 to TRBJ1-2; D not resolved. The CDR3 nucleotides are TGTGCCAGCAGTCGATATGAGGGCTACACCTTC. Its translation: CASSRYEGYTF.